Here is one T cell receptor beta chain with its context. Reverse transcription of roughly 0.5 to 1 ug RNA was performed with random hexamers. TCRdb analysed the immunoSEQ multiplex PCR reads with MiXCR anew, one entry per CDR3 protein. This sample has approximately 170,000 distinct CDR3 sequences; about 91% occur once, and the top ten carry 0.065% to 0.1%. This sample is drawn from a study of CD8 T cells in Susac syndrome. Germline V CDR1 and CDR2: GTSNPN, SVGIG (reference sequence). V shed 0 bases and J shed 7 bases, with 13 bases lying between them. This CDR3 has 13 amino acids. Material: CD4+ T cells from PBMCs. The origin of this receptor is a human donor in good health. The chain couples TRBV30 to TRBJ2-7; D is uncertain. The CDR3 nucleotides are TGTGCCTGGAGTGTAGACACCGCGCGGGAGCAGTACTTC. This codes for CAWSVDTAREQYF. Full variable domain (outside the CDR3, taken from reference TRBV30 and TRBJ2-7): SQTIHQWPATLVQPVGSPLSLECTVEGTSNPNLYWYRQAAGRGLQLLFYSVGIGQISSEVPQNLSASRPQDRQFILSSKKLLLSDSGFYLCAWSVDTAREQYFGPGTRLTVT.